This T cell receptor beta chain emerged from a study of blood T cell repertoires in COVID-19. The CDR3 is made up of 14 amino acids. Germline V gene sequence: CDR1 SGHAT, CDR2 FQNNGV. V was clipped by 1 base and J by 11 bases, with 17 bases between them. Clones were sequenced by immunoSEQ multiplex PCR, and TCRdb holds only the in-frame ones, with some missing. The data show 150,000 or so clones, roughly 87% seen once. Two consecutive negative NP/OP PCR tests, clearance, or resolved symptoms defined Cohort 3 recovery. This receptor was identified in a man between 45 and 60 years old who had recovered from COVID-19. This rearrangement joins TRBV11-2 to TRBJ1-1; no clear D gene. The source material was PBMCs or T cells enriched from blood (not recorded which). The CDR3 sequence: CASSLVGRPTGAFF. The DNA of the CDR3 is TGTGCCAGCAGCTTAGTCGGCAGGCCTACGGGGGCTTTCTTT.